The present TCR beta chain was sequenced within a study of shared clonotypes between healthy human individuals. Study-wide findings and caveats: The study sampled only blood, and tissue repertoires likely differ.

Unsorted samples relied on 89 million or so PBMCs, which served as the source of genomic DNA. Unsorted PBMC DNA went through sequencing on ten immunoSEQ deep assay plates. As processed by the authors: Because ImmunoSEQ provided only junction sequences with no quality scores, the filtering differed. This table comes from immunoSEQ multiplex PCR, and its TCRdb copy is limited to in-frame clones, with some not included. V and J calls and clone size follow that table, whereas D and trimming were derived from the DNA. The sample holds roughly 490,000 clones, around three quarters seen once. The CDR3 length is 17 residues. The ends lost 6 bases at V and 4 bases at J; junction bases unmatched: 12. The V gene's germline CDR1 is SNHLY and CDR2 FYNNEI. As for this clone: Its specificity is not known.

The chain carries TRBV2 and TRBJ1-2; 12 bases map to TRBD1. Sequenced sample: PBMCs. This TCR was recovered from a woman in her thirties or forties in good health. Some clones in this sample may be carry-over from other donors' samples. In DNA form, the CDR3 reads TGTGCCAGCAGCCCCAAAGGGACAGGGGGCGCAATCTATGGCTACACCTTC. Its protein product is CASSPKGTGGAIYGYTF.